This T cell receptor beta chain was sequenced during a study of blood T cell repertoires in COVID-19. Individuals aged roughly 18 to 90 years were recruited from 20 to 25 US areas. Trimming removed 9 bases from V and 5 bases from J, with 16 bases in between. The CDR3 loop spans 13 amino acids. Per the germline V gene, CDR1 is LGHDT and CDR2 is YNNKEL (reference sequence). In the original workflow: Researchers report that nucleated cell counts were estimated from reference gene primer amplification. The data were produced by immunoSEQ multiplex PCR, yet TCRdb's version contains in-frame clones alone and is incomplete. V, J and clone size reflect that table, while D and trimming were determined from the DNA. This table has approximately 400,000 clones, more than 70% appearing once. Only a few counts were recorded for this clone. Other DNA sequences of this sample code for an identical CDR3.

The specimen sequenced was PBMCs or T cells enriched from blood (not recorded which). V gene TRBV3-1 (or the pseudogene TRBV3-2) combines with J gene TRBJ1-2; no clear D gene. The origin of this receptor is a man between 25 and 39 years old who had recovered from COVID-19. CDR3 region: CASQRRGDYGYTF. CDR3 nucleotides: TGTGCCAGTCAAAGACGAGGTGATTATGGCTACACCTTC.